A selection of T cell receptor beta chains follows, all from one sample in a study of PD-1 blockade in classical Hodgkin lymphoma. The assay was immunoSEQ multiplex PCR, and TCRdb's table has in-frame clones only and misses some. The repertoire holds over 80,000 clones, roughly 73% seen once, with 9.4% in the top ten. Sequencing was performed on peripheral blood mononuclear cells (PBMCs), taken before the fourth cycle of nivolumab. The receptors come from a human donor with classical Hodgkin lymphoma. Both conserved end residues are part of each CDR3. Each record gives: D gene, V gene, clone size, J gene, CDR3 protein, CDR3 DNA. D genes are given only for firm matches. Not all rows give a size; the values are once, few, many and, for expanded clones, a class.

>NA|TRBV6-1|NA|TRBJ1-1
CASSLSQNTEAFF
TGTGCCAGCAGTCTGAGCCAGAACACTGAAGCTTTCTTT
>NA|TRBV12-5|NA|TRBJ1-1
CASGLDLSGRKNTEAFF
TGTGCTAGTGGTTTGGATTTGTCGGGGAGAAAGAACACTGAAGCTTTCTTT
>NA|TRBV10-3|NA|TRBJ1-3
CAITRTLVSSGNTIYF
TGTGCCATCACCAGGACCTTAGTAAGCTCTGGAAACACCATATATTTT
>TRBD2|TRBV19|NA|TRBJ2-1
CASSIGLTSGGPRSYNEQFF
TGTGCCAGTAGTATCGGTTTGACTAGCGGGGGCCCCCGCTCCTACAATGAGCAGTTCTTC
>NA|TRBV18|once|TRBJ2-3
CASSPNAGREGTDTQYF
TGTGCCAGCTCACCTAATGCCGGCAGGGAGGGCACAGATACGCAGTATTTT
>TRBD1|TRBV5-4|NA|TRBJ1-2
CASSATGVSYGYTF
TGTGCCAGCAGCGCCACAGGGGTGAGCTATGGCTACACCTTC
>TRBD1|TRBV2|NA|TRBJ1-3
CASSWDRRFASGNTIYF
TGTGCCAGCAGTTGGGACAGGAGATTCGCCTCTGGAAACACCATATATTTT
>NA|TRBV9|NA|TRBJ1-1
CASSVGSGAMNTEAFF
TGTGCCAGCAGCGTAGGTTCAGGGGCCATGAACACTGAAGCTTTCTTT
>NA|TRBV6-5|NA|TRBJ2-5
CASSYSRWGAQETQYF
TGTGCCAGCAGTTACTCGCGCTGGGGAGCGCAAGAGACCCAGTACTTC
>NA|TRBV6-1|NA|TRBJ1-1
CASSAILGTANTEAFF
TGTGCCAGCAGTGCTATCTTGGGAACAGCGAACACTGAAGCTTTCTTT
>NA|TRBV4-3|few|TRBJ1-4
CASSQEGRANEKLFF
TGCGCCAGCAGCCAGGAGGGGAGAGCTAATGAAAAACTGTTTTTT
>NA|TRBV9|NA|TRBJ2-7
CASSVEGKSSYEQYF
TGTGCCAGCAGCGTAGAGGGGAAGAGCTCCTACGAGCAGTACTTC
>NA|TRBV12-5|NA|TRBJ2-2
CASGLDEIHNTGELFF
TGTGCTAGTGGTTTGGACGAAATTCATAACACCGGGGAGCTGTTTTTT
>NA|TRBV28|once|TRBJ2-7
CASSPPVDEQYF
TGTGCCAGCAGTCCCCCGGTCGATGAGCAGTACTTC
>NA|TRBV15|NA|TRBJ1-1
CATSRDFGTEAFF
TGTGCCACCAGCAGAGATTTTGGCACTGAAGCTTTCTTT
>NA|TRBV18|NA|TRBJ1-2
CASSPVSDSNYGYTF
TGTGCCAGCTCACCAGTTTCAGACTCTAACTATGGCTACACCTTC
>TRBD1|TRBV28|once|TRBJ1-1
CASSPHTGGRTEAFF
TGTGCCAGCAGTCCCCATACAGGGGGTAGAACTGAAGCTTTCTTT
>NA|TRBV19|NA|TRBJ2-7
CASSIMNEQYF
TGTGCCAGTAGTATCATGAACGAGCAGTACTTC
>NA|TRBV7-6|NA|TRBJ2-3
CASSPTDTQYF
TGTGCCAGCAGTCCCACAGATACGCAGTATTTT
>TRBD1|TRBV7-9|NA|TRBJ1-1
CASSFGQGDAEAFF
TGTGCCAGCAGCTTCGGACAGGGGGACGCTGAAGCTTTCTTT
>TRBD1|TRBV6-5|NA|TRBJ2-1
CASSYSTGSEQFF
TGTGCCAGCAGTTACTCGACAGGGTCTGAGCAGTTCTTC
>TRBD1|TRBV4-2|NA|TRBJ2-2
CASSQGTGKPGELFF
TGTGCCAGCAGCCAAGGGACAGGGAAACCCGGGGAGCTGTTTTTT
>NA|TRBV27|NA|TRBJ2-3
CASRRDGYTDTQYF
TGTGCCAGCAGAAGGGACGGATACACAGATACGCAGTATTTT
>TRBD1|TRBV7-9|NA|TRBJ1-1
CASSGAGGPNTEAFF
TGTGCCAGCAGCGGGGCAGGGGGGCCGAACACTGAAGCTTTCTTT
>TRBD1|TRBV15|few|TRBJ1-1
CATSIDRGRGTEAFF
TGTGCCACCAGCATTGACAGGGGAAGGGGCACTGAAGCTTTCTTT
>NA|TRBV21-1|NA|TRBJ2-5
CASSQGGQSFQETQYF
TGTGCCAGCAGCCAAGGCGGGCAAAGTTTCCAAGAGACCCAGTACTTC